The clone carrying this T cell receptor (beta chain) showed up many times. Its antigen is unknown. The germline gives CDR1 SEHNR, CDR2 FQNEAQ (reference sequence). V shed 5 bases and J 8 bases; nucleotides not matched to a gene: 13. The CDR3 is 16 residues long. This entry is derived from a study of T cell repertoires in cytomegalovirus infection. Study in general: Matching HLA type, along with CMV infection, was indicated by public TCR beta signatures. General study results and limits: Cumulative frequency (of public TCR beta family members) identified carriers of CMV plus the relevant HLA. CMV-specific HLA-C-restricted TCR beta clonotypes dominated the ex vivo response.

TCRdb fed the reads into MiXCR, producing one record per CDR3 protein. This table has about 330,000 distinct CDR3 sequences, 9% to 9.5% appearing once. The material sequenced was PBMCs. The TCR was taken from a human donor in good health (CMV status not recorded). Some clones in this sample may be carry-over from other donors' samples. The gene calls are TRBV7-9 and TRBJ2-1; 9 bases align to TRBD2. CDR3 amino acids: CASSGASSGSRDEQFF. CDR3 DNA sequence: TGTGCCAGCAGCGGGGCGAGTAGCGGGAGTAGGGATGAGCAGTTCTTC.